This T cell receptor beta chain was documented in a study of human T cells and chemical hapten exposure (dated by TCRdb to 2020 to 2022). General notes on the study: For sensitization, 2% DPC in acetone was applied to a roughly 2 cm by roughly 2 cm area of upper inner arm skin. Blood for TCR sequencing was provided by twenty-nine alopecia patients at one to four time points (pre-sensitization, 2, 6 and 24 weeks). Throughout the study period of 20 to 25 weeks, patients also received therapeutic DPC doses to the scalp every week. Patch tests used Finn chambers with 0.01% DPC on the upper back, scored after 6 days by International Contact Dermatitis Research Group standards. The study tracked peripheral blood TCR repertoire changes in vivo during primary and secondary sensitization to the hapten diphenylcyclopropenone (DPC) in alopecia patients. Most of the patients in the cohort were female, and the cohort covered alopecia areata with under or over 50% scalp involvement, alopecia totalis and alopecia universalis. Blood was sampled from patients pre-sensitization (week 0) and at 2, 6 and about 24 weeks after DPC sensitization. Libraries were pooled for sequencing, and variation in per-sample TCR yields was attributed mainly to small differences in library volumes within the pool. Broader findings and caveats from the paper: Alopecia, a presumed autoimmune disease, was present in all patients, so the immune response of the patients might differ from that of healthy individuals. A positive correlation was found between the number of PT1 expanded TCRs and patch test score, with significance reached at thresholds 8, 16 and 32 but not 4. DPC sensitization did not change the number of TCRs with a frequency above 1 in 1000, and there was no evidence of changes in global repertoire structure. Expanded TCRs formed significantly more large CDR3 similarity clusters than pre-sensitization or healthy control sets, consistent with antigen-driven responses. After repeated subsampling, the strength of the expansion versus patch-test correlation and the threshold at which it became significant changed.

Read against the paper, the sample's time point label means: pre-sensitization, week 0. In the paper's terms, the treatment or condition label means: therapeutic diphenylcyclopropenone sensitization with weekly scalp DPC. At every patch-test visit, the blood draw took place before the patch test was put on. To be eligible, patients had to be aged 18 to 70, diagnosed with alopecia and judged suitable for DPC therapy, while pregnant patients were excluded. Unfractionated whole blood was collected in Tempus Blood RNA tubes, and total RNA was extracted from that blood. The receptor library was made with RACE. Sequenced using a NextSeq 500. During library preparation, unique molecular identifiers were attached to individual cDNA molecules so that TCRs could be counted quantitatively and reproducibly. For every blood RNA sample, sequencing covered both the TCR alpha and TCR beta chains. The authors processed their data as follows. A median of around 100,000 TCRs per sample was observed, with a range of roughly 20,000 to 700,000. The Decombinator software suite was used to annotate V, J and CDR3 in the TCR reads. For PS versus PT1 abundance plots, all samples were subsampled to the same number of TCRs (28,000). Expanded TCRs were defined as absent before sensitization and observed at least eight times at the 2-week time point. The public sequencing data were trimmed at Q25 with fastp and processed into clonotypes with MiXCR by TCRdb, which kept only in-frame beta chains. Each CDR3 protein gets just one entry, which takes the most common genes and DNA from the rows behind it. TCRdb's processing, not the authors' own work, is the source of the V and J calls. This sample has a few hundred thousand distinct CDR3 sequences in its table, and approximately 8.6% of those were observed once. The top ten clones comprise 2% to 2.5% of the sample.

The trim is 1 base for V and 0 bases for J, with a gap of 1 base between the germline ends. The CDR3 spans 13 residues, from the cysteine through the phenylalanine. Of all the DNA, just the CDR3 is kept, 39 bases in frame from base 1. CDR1 and CDR2 (SGHTA, FQGNSA) derive from the germline V gene. This clonotype was seen a handful of times. The antigen this receptor binds is unknown. No base-level quality is on record; no much larger clone is a single base apart. Source: whole blood, taken in connection with sensitization to the hapten diphenylcyclopropenone (DPC). The sequence derives from a woman aged 40-49 years with alopecia areata. Some clones in this sample may be carry-over from other donors' samples. Recombination linked TRBV7-2 to TRBJ1-5; a confident D gene designation cannot be given. The base sequence is TGTGCCAGCAGCTTAGTTAGCAATCAGCCCCAGCATTTT. It codes for CASSLVSNQPQHF.